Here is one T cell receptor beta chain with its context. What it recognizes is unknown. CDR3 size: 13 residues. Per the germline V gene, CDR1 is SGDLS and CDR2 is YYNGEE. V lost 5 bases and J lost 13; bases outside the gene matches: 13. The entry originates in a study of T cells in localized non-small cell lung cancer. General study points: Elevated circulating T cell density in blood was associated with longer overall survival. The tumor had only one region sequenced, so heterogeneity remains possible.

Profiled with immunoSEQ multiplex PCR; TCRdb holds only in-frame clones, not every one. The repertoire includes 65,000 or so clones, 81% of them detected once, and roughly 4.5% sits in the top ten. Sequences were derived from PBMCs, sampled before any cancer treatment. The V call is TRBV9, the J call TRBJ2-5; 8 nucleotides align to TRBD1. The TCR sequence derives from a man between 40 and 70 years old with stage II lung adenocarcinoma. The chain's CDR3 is CASSAPGQVRLYF. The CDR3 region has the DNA TGTGCCAGCAGTGCACCGGGACAGGTGCGTCTGTACTTC.